This T cell receptor (beta chain) was captured in a study of blood T cell repertoires in COVID-19. In the study overall: Both acute and convalescent COVID-19 samples were obtained from the United States, Italy and Spain.

TCRdb's table, derived via immunoSEQ multiplex PCR, lists solely in-frame clones and lacks some. The profile shows some 350,000 clones, about 90% of them singletons. Trimming cost V 2 bases and J 8 bases, with 6 bases left between them. Germline V CDR1 and CDR2: MDHEN, SYDVKM. The CDR3 spans 11 residues. The sample holds a few counts of this clone. Participant reports of clinical history set cohort assignment. The study counted Cohort 3 donors as recovered given two negative PCRs, clearance, or symptom resolution. The sequenced sample was PBMCs or T cells enriched from blood (not recorded which). J is TRBJ1-1 and V is TRBV28, with no clear D. The receptor was isolated from a woman between 25 and 40 years old who had recovered from COVID-19. Here the CDR3 reads CASSLRLEAFF. CDR3 DNA: TGTGCCAGCAGTTTACGTTTGGAAGCTTTCTTT.